This TCR beta chain was profiled in a study of early T cells in non-severe SARS-CoV-2 infection. On the study more broadly: The sequenced material was bulk RNA from unsorted whole blood, and its chains were unpaired.

Individual cDNA molecules received unique molecular identifiers during library preparation. TCRdb called the 5' RACE reads again in MiXCR, with one record for every CDR3 protein. The sample yields about 55,000 distinct CDR3 sequences, around 6.6% seen once. CDR1 and CDR2 from the germline V gene are SGHTA and FQGTGA. V lost 5 bases to trimming and J lost 6 bases, with 10 bases between them. The CDR3 sequence is 13 residues long. The clonotype comes from an adult who was a healthcare worker with PCR-confirmed SARS-CoV-2 infection or an uninfected control (not recorded which). The sequencing here drew on whole blood, taken at baseline. The chain combines TRBV7-3 with TRBJ2-2; D is uncertain. DNA for the CDR3: TGTGCCAGCAGCCCCCAACGGGCCGGGGAGCTGTTTTTT. It yields the protein CASSPQRAGELFF.